A selection of T cell receptor beta chains follows, all from one sample in a study of T cell repertoires in cytomegalovirus infection. TCRdb reanalysed the reads using MiXCR and keeps one entry per CDR3 protein. Among approximately 730,000 distinct CDR3 sequences listed, around a third were seen once. No cognate antigen is known for these TCRs. The specimen was cultured PBMCs, collected from culture after CMV antigen stimulation. The receptors originated from a human donor in good health (CMV status not recorded). Some clones in this sample may be carry-over from other donors' samples. CDR3s include the opening cysteine and the closing phenylalanine or tryptophan. The order of the fields is V gene, D gene, J gene, clone size, CDR3 protein, CDR3 DNA. A D gene is named only where the DNA matches it firmly. Clone size is given for some rows only: seen once, a few or many times, or a class if the clone is expanded.

V gene: TRBV12-3/TRBV12-4
D gene: -
J gene: TRBJ2-1
clone size: many
CDR3 protein: CASSLGGGQFF
CDR3 DNA: TGTGCCAGCAGCTTAGGGGGTGGGCAGTTCTTC

V gene: TRBV7-2
D gene: TRBD1
J gene: TRBJ2-7
clone size: -
CDR3 protein: CASSPQGGAQGEQYF
CDR3 DNA: TGTGCCAGCAGCCCCCAAGGGGGCGCGCAGGGGGAGCAGTACTTC

V gene: TRBV6-1
D gene: TRBD1
J gene: TRBJ1-5
clone size: -
CDR3 protein: CASSEAPRGQGQPQHF
CDR3 DNA: TGTGCCAGCAGTGAAGCGCCGCGGGGACAGGGTCAGCCCCAGCATTTT

V gene: TRBV7-2
D gene: -
J gene: TRBJ2-7
clone size: -
CDR3 protein: CASSLWMEVSYEQYF
CDR3 DNA: TGTGCCAGCAGCTTATGGATGGAAGTTTCCTACGAGCAGTACTTC

V gene: TRBV6-5
D gene: TRBD2
J gene: TRBJ2-7
clone size: few
CDR3 protein: CASSSPGLASDEQYF
CDR3 DNA: TGTGCCAGCAGTTCTCCGGGACTAGCTTCCGACGAGCAGTACTTC

V gene: TRBV7-2
D gene: -
J gene: TRBJ1-6
clone size: many
CDR3 protein: CASSLRRAYNSPLHF
CDR3 DNA: TGTGCCAGCAGCCTACGGAGGGCCTATAATTCACCCCTCCACTTT

V gene: TRBV7-2
D gene: -
J gene: TRBJ2-7
clone size: many
CDR3 protein: CASSRVASGTYEQYF
CDR3 DNA: TGTGCCAGCAGCCGAGTGGCGAGCGGGACATACGAGCAGTACTTC

V gene: TRBV4-1
D gene: TRBD2
J gene: TRBJ2-1
clone size: -
CDR3 protein: CASSQELAGASEQFF
CDR3 DNA: TGCGCCAGCAGCCAAGAACTAGCGGGAGCTAGTGAGCAGTTCTTC

V gene: TRBV12-3/TRBV12-4
D gene: TRBD1
J gene: TRBJ2-2
clone size: -
CDR3 protein: CASRGDRGRDGELFF
CDR3 DNA: TGTGCCAGCAGAGGAGATAGGGGGCGAGACGGGGAGCTGTTTTTT

V gene: TRBV12-3/TRBV12-4
D gene: -
J gene: TRBJ1-5
clone size: few
CDR3 protein: CASSSTGQNQPQHF
CDR3 DNA: TGTGCCAGCAGCTCTACAGGGCAAAATCAGCCCCAGCATTTT

V gene: TRBV7-2
D gene: -
J gene: TRBJ2-2
clone size: many
CDR3 protein: CASNINTGELFF
CDR3 DNA: TGTGCCAGCAACATAAACACCGGGGAGCTGTTTTTT

V gene: TRBV7-2
D gene: TRBD2
J gene: TRBJ2-1
clone size: many
CDR3 protein: CASSPGGFEQFF
CDR3 DNA: TGTGCCAGCAGCCCGGGGGGGTTTGAGCAGTTCTTC

V gene: TRBV29-1
D gene: TRBD1
J gene: TRBJ2-7
clone size: -
CDR3 protein: CSVGTGTGGRAQYF
CDR3 DNA: TGCAGCGTTGGAACCGGGACAGGGGGCAGAGCGCAGTACTTC

V gene: TRBV4-2
D gene: TRBD1
J gene: TRBJ1-4
clone size: few
CDR3 protein: CASSPDREGTNEKLFF
CDR3 DNA: TGTGCCAGCAGCCCCGACAGGGAGGGAACTAATGAAAAACTGTTTTTT

V gene: TRBV7-2
D gene: TRBD2
J gene: TRBJ2-1
clone size: many
CDR3 protein: CASSRASGREAPSYNEQFF
CDR3 DNA: TGTGCCAGCAGCCGAGCCAGCGGGAGGGAGGCCCCCTCCTACAATGAGCAGTTCTTC

V gene: TRBV28
D gene: -
J gene: TRBJ2-3
clone size: -
CDR3 protein: CASSLIQGRDTQYF
CDR3 DNA: TGTGCCAGCAGTCTAATACAGGGACGGGATACGCAGTATTTT

V gene: TRBV27
D gene: TRBD2
J gene: TRBJ2-1
clone size: few
CDR3 protein: CASTAGGSEQFF
CDR3 DNA: TGTGCCAGCACAGCGGGAGGGAGTGAGCAGTTCTTC

V gene: TRBV19
D gene: -
J gene: TRBJ1-6
clone size: -
CDR3 protein: CASSGSRTIVRRPLHF
CDR3 DNA: TGTGCCAGTAGTGGGTCGAGGACGATTGTTCGCAGACCCCTCCACTTT

V gene: TRBV6-1
D gene: -
J gene: TRBJ2-1
clone size: -
CDR3 protein: CASSAGGGGNEQFF
CDR3 DNA: TGTGCCAGCAGTGCAGGGGGGGGGGGAAATGAGCAGTTCTTC